Below are 29 T cell receptor beta chains sequenced from a single sample in a study of control samples from healthy donors and cancer patients. TCRdb keeps only in-frame clones here, not all; method: immunoSEQ multiplex PCR. Of about 150,000 clones listed, roughly 92% are singletons. The source material was blood. These receptors all stem from a man aged 50-60 years in good health.

This chain uses TRBV6-5 with TRBJ2-7; TRBD1 matches at 12 bases. V shed 7 bases, J shed 7 bases, and the junction held 8 bases outside the gene matches. The CDR3 runs to 14 residues. Germline V lookup: CDR1 MNHEY, CDR2 SVGAGI. The DNA for the CDR3 is TGTGCCAGCACCCGGGACAGGGGGCGGAGGGAGCAGTACTTC. This encodes CASTRDRGRREQYF.

The chain joins TRBV15 to TRBJ2-1; D is unclear. CDR1 is LNHNV and CDR2 is YYDKDF in the germline V gene (reference sequence). This CDR3 has 13 residues. Trimming removed 0 bases at V and 8 bases at J, with 8 bases between. DNA of the CDR3: TGTGCCACCAGCAGAGACCGACCCGATGAGCAGTTCTTC. Its translation: CATSRDRPDEQFF.

Turning to this clone: This sample includes further DNA sequences coding for the same CDR3. This sequence joins TRBV5-1 and TRBJ2-1; no clear D. V gave up 0 bases and J gave up 7 bases, with 5 bases separating them. CDR3 size: 12 residues. Germline CDR1 is SGHRS and CDR2 is YFSETQ. The CDR3 is CASSLAVNEQFF. DNA of the CDR3: TGCGCCAGCAGCTTGGCAGTTAATGAGCAGTTCTTC.

J is TRBJ2-3 and V is TRBV5-4, with D tentatively TRBD2 (6 bases). The germline V and J ends were trimmed by 6 bases and 6 bases, with 20 bases remaining between them. From germline, CDR1 is SGHNT and CDR2 YYREEE (reference sequence). The CDR3 contains 15 residues. This CDR3 is CASNSDIARGDTQYF. In DNA, the CDR3 is TGTGCCAGCAACTCTGACATAGCCCGGGGGGATACGCAGTATTTT.

This clone was found once. V gene TRBV3-1 (or the pseudogene TRBV3-2) combines with J gene TRBJ2-1; maybe TRBD1 (7 bases). Between the trimmed V and J ends, which lost 1 base and 7 bases, there was a span of 14 bases. In germline, CDR1 is LGHDT, CDR2 YNNKEL (reference sequence). CDR3 length equals 15 residues. The DNA of the CDR3 is TGTGCCAGCAGCCAAGTGGCAGGGGGGTTGAATGAGCAGTTCTTC. Translating gives CASSQVAGGLNEQFF.

This clone was seen a single time. The CDR3 sequence: CSVEELGNTGELFF. The CDR3 nucleotides are TGCAGCGTTGAAGAATTAGGGAACACCGGGGAGCTGTTTTTT. This chain links TRBV29-1 with TRBJ2-2; no definite D call. V was clipped by 0 bases and J by 1 base, with 6 bases between them. This CDR3 is built from 14 residues. CDR1 SQVTM and CDR2 ANQGSEA come from the germline V gene.

The V and J genes are TRBV30 and TRBJ2-6; D unresolved. The CDR3 has 12 amino acids. V was trimmed by 7 bases and J by 4 bases, leaving 8 bases between them. CDR1 GTSNPN and CDR2 SVGIG come from the germline V gene (reference sequence). The CDR3: CASPTGANVLTF. CDR3 nucleotide sequence: TGTGCCTCCCCGACAGGGGCCAACGTCCTGACTTTC.

The chain couples TRBV6-4 to TRBJ2-6; D ambiguous. CDR1 and CDR2 (germline): MRHNA, SNTAGT. Trimming cost V 0 bases and J 0 bases, with 6 bases left between them. The CDR3 has 16 amino acids. In DNA form, the CDR3 reads TGTGCCAGCAGTGACTCGGGCACCTCTGGGGCCAACGTCCTGACTTTC. As protein: CASSDSGTSGANVLTF.

This clone turned up a few times. This chain joins TRBV19 and TRBJ1-1; a possible D gene is TRBD1 (6 bases). CDR1 is LNHDA and CDR2 is SQIVND in the germline V gene (reference sequence). The CDR3 has 13 residues. V gave up 9 bases and J gave up 1 base, with 12 bases separating them. CDR3 amino acids: CASEQGGNTEAFF. CDR3 DNA sequence: TGTGCCAGCGAACAGGGTGGGAACACTGAAGCTTTCTTT.

V gene TRBV2 combines with J gene TRBJ1-1; the D is unclear. The ends were cut back, 7 bases at V and 0 bases at J, with 12 bases in the middle. Germline CDR1 and CDR2: SNHLY and FYNNEI. The CDR3 covers 14 residues. This CDR3 reads CASTQTQVNTEAFF. CDR3 bases: TGTGCCAGCACCCAGACACAAGTGAACACTGAAGCTTTCTTT.

This clone was observed a few times. V gene TRBV6-4 combines with J gene TRBJ1-5; possibly TRBD1 for D (5 bases). Germline loops: CDR1 MRHNA, CDR2 SNTAGT. V dropped 3 bases and J dropped 6 bases, with 12 bases sitting between them. The CDR3 spans 14 residues. The CDR3 nucleotides read TGTGCCAGCAGTGAAGGTCCGGGGACTCAGCCCCAGCATTTT. As protein: CASSEGPGTQPQHF.

CDR3 protein: CASSMDTSSYEQYF. Here the CDR3 DNA reads TGTGCCAGCAGTATGGACACAAGCTCCTACGAGCAGTACTTC. The chain recombines TRBV6-6 with TRBJ2-7; perhaps TRBD1 as D (5 bases). This CDR3 has 14 residues. Trimming stripped 5 bases from V and 0 bases from J, with 11 bases between. Germline V CDR1 and CDR2: MNHNY, SVGAGI (reference sequence).

This chain uses TRBV7-9 with TRBJ2-2; D tentatively fits TRBD1 or TRBD2 (6 bases each). This CDR3 has 16 amino acids. Looked up from germline, CDR1 is SEHNR and CDR2 is FQNEAQ (reference sequence). The germline V and J ends were trimmed by 5 bases and 4 bases, with 17 bases remaining between them. The chain's CDR3 is CASSPPGRGGTGELFF. For the CDR3, the DNA is TGTGCCAGCAGCCCGCCCGGCAGGGGAGGCACCGGGGAGCTGTTTTTT.

The CDR3 DNA sequence: TGTGCCAGCAGTCCCGCACGGACCCTCCAAGGGCCCCAGCATTTT. Translation gives CASSPARTLQGPQHF. V and J are TRBV28 and TRBJ1-5; D ambiguous. The CDR3 is 15 residues long. The germline V and J ends were trimmed by 5 bases and 9 bases, with 20 bases remaining between them. Germline V gives CDR1 MDHEN, CDR2 SYDVKM.

The chain joins TRBV11-2 to TRBJ1-1, with D tentatively TRBD1 (5 bases). The CDR3 totals 16 residues. V was trimmed by 2 bases and J by 1 base, leaving 14 bases between them. Germline V CDR1 and CDR2: SGHAT, FQNNGV. The chain's CDR3 is CASSLIGGGENTEAFF. CDR3 DNA: TGTGCCAGCAGCTTAATTGGGGGGGGAGAGAACACTGAAGCTTTCTTT.

The V and J genes are TRBV19 and TRBJ2-1; possible D gene TRBD2, 6 bases. The germline V and J ends were trimmed by 7 bases and 2 bases, with 15 bases remaining between them. The CDR3 spans 15 residues. The germline CDR1 and CDR2 sequences are LNHDA and SQIVND (reference sequence). The CDR3 protein is CASTLTSTAYNEQFF. CDR3 DNA: TGTGCCAGTACCCTGACTAGTACGGCCTACAATGAGCAGTTCTTC. Full variable domain (remainder filled in from reference TRBV19 and TRBJ2-1): DGGITQSPKYLFRKEGQNVTLSCEQNLNHDAMYWYRQDPGQGLRLIYYSQIVNDFQKGDIAEGYSVSREKKESFPLTVTSAQKNPTAFYLCASTLTSTAYNEQFFGPGTRLTVL.

This clone has only one observation. The V gene is TRBV6-6, the J gene TRBJ2-7; D not resolved. V was cut by 8 bases and J by 0 bases, with 17 bases left in between. The germline CDR1 and CDR2 sequences are MNHNY and SVGAGI (reference sequence). This CDR3 spans 15 amino acids. Written as DNA, the CDR3 is TGTGCCAGCTTGGGTCGGAAAAAACGCTCCTACGAGCAGTACTTC. Protein: CASLGRKKRSYEQYF.

The chain links TRBV12-3 or TRBV12-4 to TRBJ2-1; possibly TRBD2 for D (7 bases). Trimming removed 5 bases from V and 8 bases from J, with 10 bases in between. This CDR3 has 12 residues. CDR3 amino acids: CASSLGGDEQFF. As DNA, the CDR3 is TGTGCCAGCAGTCTAGGGGGGGATGAGCAGTTCTTC.

This chain uses TRBV12-3 or TRBV12-4 with TRBJ1-2; D call uncertain. Trimming took 8 bases from V and 7 from J, leaving 5 bases between them. The CDR3 is made up of 9 amino acids. The CDR3 nucleotides read TGTGCCAGCGGGTTTGGCTACACCTTC. This sequence encodes CASGFGYTF.

The gene calls are TRBV11-2 and TRBJ2-5, with TRBD2 matching over 14 bases. Germline CDR1 SGHAT, CDR2 FQNNGV. The V gene end was trimmed by 5 bases and the J gene end by 5 bases; junction bases not matched to a gene: 7. The CDR3 extends over 16 amino acids. CDR3 bases: TGTGCCAGCAGCCCGGGGACTAGCGGGAGTAGGGAGACCCAGTACTTC. Its translation: CASSPGTSGSRETQYF.

A note on this clone: The sample has other DNA sequences that encode this CDR3 too. The J gene is TRBJ2-5, the V gene TRBV5-1; D might be TRBD1 or TRBD2, each matching 5 bases. The V gene's germline CDR1 is SGHRS and CDR2 YFSETQ. CDR3 size: 14 residues. Trimming cost V 0 bases and J 1 base, with 7 bases left between them. CDR3 amino acids: CASSLVGPQETQYF. CDR3 DNA: TGCGCCAGCAGCTTGGTGGGACCCCAAGAGACCCAGTACTTC.

The V and J genes are TRBV19 and TRBJ2-1; 7 nucleotides line up with TRBD2. With 4 bases clipped from V and 7 bases from J, the junction kept 10 bases outside the gene matches. In germline, CDR1 is LNHDA, CDR2 SQIVND (reference sequence). This CDR3 contains 15 residues. The CDR3 region is CASSKGREIANEQFF. The CDR3 DNA reads TGTGCCAGTAGTAAGGGGCGGGAGATTGCGAATGAGCAGTTCTTC.

The chain is built from TRBV5-1 and TRBJ2-3; TRBD2 agrees at 14 bases. J gave up 4 bases and V 3 bases, and 16 bases lay outside the gene matches. The germline CDR1 and CDR2 sequences are SGHRS and YFSETQ. There are 20 residues in the CDR3. The CDR3 nucleotides are TGCGCCAGCAGCTACAGGGGACTAGCGGGAGTCCTCGGGGACCCAGATACGCAGTATTTT. Its protein product is CASSYRGLAGVLGDPDTQYF.

The V call is TRBV28, the J call TRBJ1-5; 7 nucleotides align to TRBD1. The CDR3 sequence is 15 residues long. The V segment lost 5 bases and the J segment 3 bases; nucleotides outside the gene matches: 7. Germline CDR1 and CDR2: MDHEN and SYDVKM. The CDR3 reads CASSTWTGFNQPQHF. The CDR3 coding sequence is TGTGCCAGCAGTACCTGGACAGGATTCAATCAGCCCCAGCATTTT.

The chain carries TRBV5-1 and TRBJ2-1, with TRBD2 matching over 8 bases. The germline V gene has CDR1 SGHRS and CDR2 YFSETQ. J gave up 7 bases and V 0 bases, and 3 bases lay outside the gene matches. The CDR3 is made up of 14 amino acids. The CDR3 DNA follows: TGCGCCAGCAGCTTGGTGCTAGCGGGTAATGAGCAGTTCTTC. Translated: CASSLVLAGNEQFF. Full variable domain (rest looked up from reference TRBV5-1 and TRBJ2-1): KAGVTQTPRYLIKTRGQQVTLSCSPISGHRSVSWYQQTPGQGLQFLFEYFSETQRNKGNFPGRFSGRQFSNSRSEMNVSTLELGDSALYLCASSLVLAGNEQFFGPGTRLTVL.

CDR3 in DNA: TGTGCCAGCACCGAAAGGGCGGCCTATGGCTACACCTTC. Encoded protein: CASTERAAYGYTF. The chain recombines TRBV4-2 with TRBJ1-2; D is ambiguous. Germline values: CDR1 LGHNA, CDR2 YNFKEQ. The CDR3 runs to 13 residues. Trimming cost V 7 bases and J 4 bases, with 13 bases left between them.

A single count supports this clone. The CDR3 nucleotides are TGTGCCAGCAGCCAGGGGGACAGGGGGAATTCACCCCTCCACTTT. Translation: CASSQGDRGNSPLHF. V and J are TRBV3-1 (or the pseudogene TRBV3-2) and TRBJ1-6; TRBD1 matches at 11 bases. V was pared by 3 bases and J by 7 bases, with 2 bases of the junction left unmatched. The germline V gene encodes CDR1 LGHDT and CDR2 YNNKEL (reference sequence). The CDR3 has 15 residues.

The V gene is TRBV5-5, the J gene TRBJ2-5; TRBD1 is a possible D gene (6 bases). V was trimmed by 1 base and J by 5 bases, leaving 12 bases between them. The CDR3 has 14 amino acids. The germline V gene encodes CDR1 SGHKS and CDR2 YYEKEE (reference sequence). DNA of the CDR3: TGTGCCAGCAGCTTGTGGGGGCCCGGGGAGACCCAGTACTTC. It is translated as CASSLWGPGETQYF. The variable domain in full, completed from reference TRBV5-5 and TRBJ2-5, reads DAGVTQSPTHLIKTRGQQVTLRCSPISGHKSVSWYQQVLGQGPQFIFQYYEKEERGRGNFPDRFSARQFPNYSSELNVNALLLGDSALYLCASSLWGPGETQYFGPGTRLLVL.

The V and J genes are TRBV6-5 and TRBJ1-1; TRBD1 agrees at 10 bases. Germline assignment: CDR1 MNHEY and CDR2 SVGAGI. The CDR3 totals 14 residues. With V trimmed by 6 bases and J by 8 bases, 9 bases remained unmatched. The chain's CDR3 is CASRPPRQGAEAFF. DNA for the CDR3: TGTGCCAGCAGACCCCCTCGACAGGGGGCGGAAGCTTTCTTT.